Shown below are 27 T cell receptor beta chains from a single sample sequenced in a study of identical twins. In TCRdb, the 5' RACE reads were re-called with MiXCR into one record per CDR3 protein. Seen here are a few hundred thousand distinct CDR3 sequences, roughly 9.7% observed once, and the top ten hold 7% to 8.5%. These sequences were also reported in another study, on yellow fever vaccine responses in identical twins.

Source material: CD8+ T cells sorted from blood. The origin of the receptors is a woman in her late teens or twenties in good health.

The chain joins TRBV7-9 to TRBJ2-1, with 8 bases that match TRBD1. V lost 1 base, J lost 8 bases, and 7 bases stayed unmatched. The CDR3 is 15 residues long. Germline assignment: CDR1 SEHNR and CDR2 FQNEAQ (reference sequence). The CDR3 protein is CASSLVAGGRYEQFF. CDR3 DNA sequence: TGTGCCAGCAGCTTAGTGGCAGGGGGCAGGTATGAGCAGTTCTTC.

Ten or more counts support this clonotype. The V call is TRBV27, the J call TRBJ1-5; D gene uncertain. The germline gives CDR1 MNHEY, CDR2 SMNVEV (reference sequence). The CDR3 runs to 13 residues. The V gene lost 2 bases and the J gene lost 9 bases, with 11 bases spanning the gap. This CDR3 reads CASSLGGEGPQHF. The CDR3 nucleotides are TGTGCCAGCAGTTTAGGTGGAGAGGGGCCCCAGCATTTT.

This clonotype has only a few counts. This chain links TRBV7-2 with TRBJ2-1; D unclear. This CDR3 is 13 amino acids long. With 2 bases removed from V and 10 bases from J, the gap between germline ends came to 12 bases. The germline V gene encodes CDR1 SGHTA and CDR2 FQGNSA. The CDR3 sequence: CASSLLERHEQFF. The DNA for the CDR3 is TGTGCCAGCAGCTTATTGGAGCGCCACGAGCAGTTCTTC.

This chain connects TRBV27 to TRBJ2-7; 9 bases fit TRBD1. Germline values: CDR1 MNHEY, CDR2 SMNVEV (reference sequence). The J segment lost 2 bases and the V segment lost 10 bases, leaving 9 bases of the junction unmatched. The CDR3 has 14 amino acids. CDR3 sequence reads: CAISPGQGAYEQYF. In DNA form, the CDR3 reads TGTGCCATCTCACCGGGACAGGGAGCCTACGAGCAGTACTTC.

Here the CDR3 DNA reads TGCAGTGCTAGAGACCCGGGACTATTTCTCACCGGGGAGCTGTTTTTT. Translating it yields CSARDPGLFLTGELFF. The genes are TRBV20-1 and TRBJ2-2; 7 bases match TRBD2. The CDR3 runs to 16 residues. V was pared by 0 bases and J by 4 bases, with 8 bases of the junction left unmatched. Germline V gives CDR1 DFQATT, CDR2 SNEGSKA (reference sequence).

This clonotype has ten or more counts. The chain couples TRBV29-1 to TRBJ2-2; D is perhaps TRBD1 (6 bases). This CDR3 is built from 13 residues. Germline V gene lookup returns CDR1 SQVTM and CDR2 ANQGSEA. The V gene lost 6 bases and the J gene lost 4 bases, with 12 bases spanning the gap. The DNA for the CDR3 is TGCAGCGTAACTGGACAGAGCACCGGGGAGCTGTTTTTT. Its translation is CSVTGQSTGELFF.

This clonotype was counted at least ten times. This sequence joins TRBV5-1 and TRBJ2-1; 9 bases agree with TRBD1. Germline CDR1 and CDR2: SGHRS and YFSETQ. The CDR3 consists of 16 residues. With 4 bases clipped from V and 5 bases from J, the junction kept 10 bases outside the gene matches. CDR3 sequence reads: CASSSDRGDSNNEQFF. CDR3 DNA sequence: TGCGCCAGCAGCAGCGACAGGGGGGATTCTAACAATGAGCAGTTCTTC. The variable domain in full, completed from reference TRBV5-1 and TRBJ2-1, reads KAGVTQTPRYLIKTRGQQVTLSCSPISGHRSVSWYQQTPGQGLQFLFEYFSETQRNKGNFPGRFSGRQFSNSRSEMNVSTLELGDSALYLCASSSDRGDSNNEQFFGPGTRLTVL.

This clonotype was found many times. The rearrangement uses TRBV4-3 and TRBJ1-2, with D possibly matching TRBD1 (5 bases). Trimming removed 0 bases from V and 5 bases from J, with 13 bases in between. Germline values: CDR1 LGHNA, CDR2 YSLEER. The CDR3 covers 15 residues. Written as DNA, the CDR3 is TGCGCCAGCAGCCAAGAAAGGGGTACCCCGTATGGCTACACCTTC. Translation gives CASSQERGTPYGYTF.

This clonotype is large (0.1 to 1%) by share. The gene calls are TRBV7-8 and TRBJ2-1; a weak D match, TRBD1 (5 bases). The CDR3 sequence is 16 residues long. Germline V gene lookup returns CDR1 SGHVS and CDR2 FQNEAQ. Trimming took 5 bases from V and 0 from J, leaving 14 bases between them. CDR3 nucleotides: TGTGCCAGCAGCCAAGACAGTTCCCTCTCCTACAATGAGCAGTTCTTC. Its protein product is CASSQDSSLSYNEQFF. Complete variable domain (other parts from reference TRBV7-8 and TRBJ2-1): GAGVSQSPRYKVAKRGQDVALRCDPISGHVSLFWYQQALGQGPEFLTYFQNEAQLDKSGLPSDRFFAERPEGSVSTLKIQRTQQEDSAVYLCASSQDSSLSYNEQFFGPGTRLTVL.

This clonotype was counted at least ten times. The V call is TRBV25-1, the J call TRBJ2-7; D not certain. This CDR3 contains 11 residues. Per the germline V gene, CDR1 is MGHDK and CDR2 is SYGVNS. V lost 4 bases and J lost 3, with 4 bases in between. The CDR3 is CASSGGYEQYF. The CDR3, as DNA: TGTGCCAGCAGTGGAGGCTACGAGCAGTACTTC.

This clonotype was counted ten times or more. This chain connects TRBV20-1 to TRBJ2-7; 7 bases align to TRBD2. CDR3 size: 14 residues. V lost 0 bases, J lost 3 bases, and 5 bases stayed unmatched. Per germline, CDR1 DFQATT and CDR2 SNEGSKA (reference sequence). The CDR3 DNA reads as TGCAGTGCTAGAGATGTGGGGGGGAACTACGAGCAGTACTTC. This encodes CSARDVGGNYEQYF.

This clonotype has at least ten counts. V is TRBV29-1 and J is TRBJ2-7, with unresolved D. The germline V gene encodes CDR1 SQVTM and CDR2 ANQGSEA. The CDR3 totals 15 residues. Trimming stripped 5 bases from V and 1 base from J, with 18 bases between. As DNA, the CDR3 is TGCAGCGTTTATTCCGCGGTGGAGAGTTCCTACGAGCAGTACTTC. Its translation: CSVYSAVESSYEQYF.

This clonotype was counted only a few times. The chain uses TRBV20-1 and TRBJ1-2; unclear D gene. CDR1 is DFQATT and CDR2 is SNEGSKA in the germline V gene (reference sequence). V lost 0 bases and J lost 2, with 16 bases in between. This CDR3 is 16 amino acids long. This chain's CDR3 is CSARDQSRETNYGYTF. CDR3 sequence (DNA): TGCAGTGCTAGAGATCAATCGAGGGAAACAAACTATGGCTACACCTTC.

The J gene is TRBJ2-1, the V gene TRBV7-6; 12 nucleotides align to TRBD2. This CDR3 comprises 14 residues. CDR1 is SGHVS and CDR2 is FNYEAQ in the germline V gene. After removal of 5 bases from V and 9 bases from J, the junction contained 5 bases not matched to a gene. CDR3 sequence reads: CASSPSGGAGEQFF. For the CDR3, the DNA is TGTGCCAGCAGCCCTAGCGGGGGGGCGGGTGAGCAGTTCTTC.

This clonotype appeared a few times. This chain connects TRBV29-1 to TRBJ1-2, with D unresolved. Trimming left V 1 base short and J 8 bases short, with 8 bases between. Germline V gene sequence: CDR1 SQVTM, CDR2 ANQGSEA. This CDR3 is built from 11 residues. The CDR3 sequence: CSVEGAGGYTF. The DNA for the CDR3 is TGCAGCGTTGAAGGGGCGGGGGGCTACACCTTC.

This clonotype was picked up one time. CDR3 bases: TGCGCCAGCAGCCAAGATCTGGACAGAGACACTGAAGCTTTCTTT. This translates into CASSQDLDRDTEAFF. V gene TRBV4-3 combines with J gene TRBJ1-1; D is possibly TRBD1 (6 bases). The CDR3 runs 15 residues. V was clipped by 0 bases and J by 3 bases, with 11 bases between them. CDR1 is LGHNA and CDR2 is YSLEER in the germline V gene.

The gene calls are TRBV10-3 and TRBJ2-1; 12 bases fit TRBD1. CDR3 length: 17 residues. J lost 5 bases, V lost 3 bases, and 8 bases had no gene match. CDR1 is ENHRY, CDR2 SYGVKD, per germline. CDR3 sequence: CAISDPTGTGGNNEQFF. The DNA of the CDR3 is TGTGCCATCAGTGACCCAACCGGGACAGGGGGCAACAATGAGCAGTTCTTC.

This clonotype was counted many times. The chain uses TRBV24-1 and TRBJ2-1, with TRBD1 matching over 8 bases. With 3 bases clipped from V and 7 bases from J, the junction kept 4 bases outside the gene matches. Germline values: CDR1 KGHDR, CDR2 SFDVKD. CDR3 length: 14 amino acids. The CDR3 sequence: CATSDETGANEQFF. CDR3 DNA sequence: TGTGCCACCAGTGATGAGACAGGGGCTAATGAGCAGTTCTTC.

This clonotype was observed a handful of times. The chain carries TRBV20-1 and TRBJ2-7; TRBD2 agrees at 14 bases. CDR3 length equals 18 residues. Losses at the gene ends were 1 base for V and 4 bases for J; bases not matched to a gene: 12. Germline V gene data show CDR1 as DFQATT and CDR2 as SNEGSKA (reference sequence). As DNA, the CDR3 is TGCAGTGCTAGAGGGCCGGACCATAGGACTAGCGGGAGGTACGAGCAGTACTTC. Its protein is CSARGPDHRTSGRYEQYF.

This clonotype was counted many times. The chain is built from TRBV14 and TRBJ2-5; maybe TRBD2 (6 bases). Trimming took 2 bases from V and 5 from J, leaving 15 bases between them. Germline V gene lookup returns CDR1 SGHDN and CDR2 FVKESK. The CDR3 covers 15 residues. CDR3 coding DNA: TGTGCCAGCAGCCAAAGGCGGGATGGCGGGGAGACCCAGTACTTC. It yields the protein CASSQRRDGGETQYF.

This clonotype was seen ten or more times. The J gene is TRBJ2-7, the V gene TRBV5-6; 7 nucleotides align to TRBD1. Germline V CDR1 and CDR2: SGHDT, YYEEEE. The CDR3 loop spans 14 amino acids. J gave up 1 base and V 4 bases, and 5 bases lay outside the gene matches. CDR3 sequence: CASSAWDSSYEQYF. CDR3 bases: TGTGCCAGCAGCGCATGGGACAGTTCCTACGAGCAGTACTTC.

This sequence joins TRBV4-3 and TRBJ2-5; D may correspond to TRBD1 or TRBD2 (5 bases each). CDR3 length equals 15 residues. Germline V CDR1 and CDR2: LGHNA, YSLEER. Trimming removed 0 bases from V and 2 bases from J, with 10 bases in between. CDR3 coding DNA: TGCGCCAGCAGCCAAGACCGGGACGGTCAAGAGACCCAGTACTTC. As protein: CASSQDRDGQETQYF.

The V call is TRBV27, the J call TRBJ2-1; 12 bases fit TRBD2. Unmatched junction bases numbered 2, after V lost 9 bases and J lost 5 bases. Per germline, CDR1 MNHEY and CDR2 SMNVEV (reference sequence). CDR3 length: 13 amino acids. CDR3 coding DNA: TGTGCCAGTCTAGCGGGGGGGCACAATGAGCAGTTCTTC. Translating it yields CASLAGGHNEQFF.

The chain links TRBV11-1 to TRBJ2-3; TRBD1 matches 7 bases. Germline lookup yields CDR1 SGHAT and CDR2 FQDESV (reference sequence). V was clipped by 1 base and J by 4 bases; unmatched bases: 2. This CDR3 spans 14 amino acids. This CDR3 reads CASSLDTGADTQYF. The CDR3 bases are TGTGCCAGCAGCTTAGACACAGGGGCAGATACGCAGTATTTT.

This clonotype was counted ten times or more. This chain connects TRBV3-1 to TRBJ1-1, with 9 positions matching TRBD1. V lost 5 bases and J lost 4; bases outside the gene matches: 5. Looked up from germline, CDR1 is LGHDT and CDR2 is YNNKEL (reference sequence). The CDR3 totals 14 residues. This CDR3 is CASSYTGGGTEAFF. DNA of the CDR3: TGTGCCAGCAGCTACACAGGGGGCGGCACTGAAGCTTTCTTT.

The sample holds many counts of this clonotype. This chain connects TRBV16 to TRBJ2-2; 7 nucleotides line up with TRBD1. Per the germline V gene, CDR1 is KGHSY and CDR2 is FQNENV. The CDR3 loop spans 20 amino acids. Unmatched junction bases numbered 19, after V lost 5 bases and J lost 1 base. In DNA form, the CDR3 reads TGTGCCAGCAGCACAATTTTCACCACCCCAAGACAGGGGAACACCGGGGAGCTGTTTTTT. Protein product: CASSTIFTTPRQGNTGELFF.

This clonotype has a handful of counts. The chain combines TRBV19 with TRBJ2-1; 10 nucleotides agree with TRBD2. Germline V gene data show CDR1 as LNHDA and CDR2 as SQIVND (reference sequence). Trimming removed 4 bases from V and 4 bases from J; junction bases left unmatched: 4. This CDR3 comprises 15 residues. CDR3 protein: CASSTSGRIYNEQFF. CDR3 coding DNA: TGTGCCAGTAGTACTAGCGGGAGAATTTACAATGAGCAGTTCTTC.